One TCR beta chain is described in this entry. What it binds is unknown. This sample is drawn from a study of shared clonotypes between healthy human individuals. Study-level information: There were three CD4 naive, three CD4 memory, two CD8 naive and one CD8 memory plates per donor.

Using immunoSEQ multiplex PCR, the repertoire was profiled, and TCRdb retains in-frame clones only, with some absent. This repertoire shows about 730,000 clones, 55% to 75% found once; its top ten account for under 2%. J lost 3 bases, V lost 0 bases, and 3 bases had no gene match. The V gene's germline CDR1 is SGHRS and CDR2 YFSETQ. The CDR3 contains 15 residues. Notes on the study in general: Only blood was sampled, and tissue TCR repertoires likely differ from blood ones. Rarefaction indicated that sorted-subset sequencing remained incomplete although depth was large.

Material: memory CD4+ T cells sorted from blood. Noted subset: CD45RA-negative fraction. This clonotype was sampled from a woman aged 25 to 39 in good health. J is TRBJ2-7 and V is TRBV5-1; TRBD2 matches at 10 bases. Here the CDR3 reads CASSLVLAGDYEQYF. The CDR3 region has the DNA TGCGCCAGCAGCTTGGTCCTAGCGGGAGACTACGAGCAGTACTTC.